This TCR beta chain was observed in a study of blood T cells in healthy people across ages. Per germline, CDR1 MDHEN and CDR2 SYDVKM. The CDR3 extends over 14 amino acids. Trimming stripped 4 bases from V and 7 bases from J, with 15 bases between. Roughly 10 milliliters was the volume of peripheral blood drawn from each donor. Through a sample-barcoded 5' primer and a J-beta primer mix, a second PCR was run for roughly 7 to 12 cycles. TCRdb redid the calling of the 5' RACE reads with MiXCR, one entry per CDR3 protein. This sample yields over a million distinct CDR3 sequences, of which 40% to 45% are seen a single time; over 15% belongs to the top ten.

Sequencing was done on a sample of blood. The clonotype originates from a woman in her fifties or sixties in good health. The V call is TRBV28, the J call TRBJ2-3; D is uncertain. The CDR3 here is CASSSMELTNTQYF. Written as DNA, the CDR3 is TGTGCCAGCAGTTCCATGGAACTAACCAATACGCAGTATTTT.